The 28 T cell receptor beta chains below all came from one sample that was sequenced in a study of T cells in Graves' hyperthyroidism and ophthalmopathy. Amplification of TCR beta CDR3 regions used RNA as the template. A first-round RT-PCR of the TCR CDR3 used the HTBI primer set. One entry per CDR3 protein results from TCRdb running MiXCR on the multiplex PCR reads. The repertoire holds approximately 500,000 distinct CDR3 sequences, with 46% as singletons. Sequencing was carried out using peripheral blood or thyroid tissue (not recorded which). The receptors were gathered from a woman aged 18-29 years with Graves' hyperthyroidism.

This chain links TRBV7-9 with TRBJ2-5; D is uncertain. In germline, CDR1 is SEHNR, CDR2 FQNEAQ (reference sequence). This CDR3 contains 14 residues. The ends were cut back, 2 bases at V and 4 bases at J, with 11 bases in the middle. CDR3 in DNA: TGTGCCAGCAGCTTAAATGAGCGAGGAGAGACCCAGTACTTC. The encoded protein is CASSLNERGETQYF.

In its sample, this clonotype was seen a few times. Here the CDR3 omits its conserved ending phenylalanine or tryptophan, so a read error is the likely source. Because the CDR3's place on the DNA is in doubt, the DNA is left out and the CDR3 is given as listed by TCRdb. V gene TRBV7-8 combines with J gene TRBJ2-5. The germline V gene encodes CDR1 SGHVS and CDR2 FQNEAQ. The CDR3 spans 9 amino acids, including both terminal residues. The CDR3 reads CASSLEPGV.

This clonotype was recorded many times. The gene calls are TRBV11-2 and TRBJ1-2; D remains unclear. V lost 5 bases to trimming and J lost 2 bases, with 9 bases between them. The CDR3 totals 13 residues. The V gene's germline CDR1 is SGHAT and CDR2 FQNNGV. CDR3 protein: CASSQSQNYGYTF. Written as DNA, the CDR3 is TGTGCCAGCAGCCAATCACAGAACTATGGCTACACCTTC.

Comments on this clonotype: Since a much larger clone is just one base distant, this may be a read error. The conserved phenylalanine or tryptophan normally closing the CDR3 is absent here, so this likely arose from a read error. The CDR3 loop is CASSTPRGGTGNQPQHS. CDR3 in DNA: TGTGCCAGCAGCACCCCAAGGGGGGGGACGGGCAATCAGCCCCAGCATTCT. This sequence joins TRBV12-3 or TRBV12-4 and TRBJ1-5; maybe TRBD1 (6 bases). CDR3 length equals 17 residues. V gave up 6 bases and J gave up 2 bases, with 20 bases separating them.

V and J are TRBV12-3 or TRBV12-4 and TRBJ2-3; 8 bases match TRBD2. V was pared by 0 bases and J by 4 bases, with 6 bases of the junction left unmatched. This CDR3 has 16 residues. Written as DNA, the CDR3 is TGTGCCAGCAGTTTAGCGCGCGCGGGAGGAGCAGATACGCAGTATTTT. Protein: CASSLARAGGADTQYF.

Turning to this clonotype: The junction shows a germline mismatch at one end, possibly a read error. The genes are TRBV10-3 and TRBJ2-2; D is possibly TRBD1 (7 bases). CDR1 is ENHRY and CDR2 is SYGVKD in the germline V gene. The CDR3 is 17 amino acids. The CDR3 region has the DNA TGTGCCATCAGTGAGTCGGACAGGTCCCTAAGGACCGGGGGGCTGTTTTTT. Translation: CAISESDRSLRTGGLFF.

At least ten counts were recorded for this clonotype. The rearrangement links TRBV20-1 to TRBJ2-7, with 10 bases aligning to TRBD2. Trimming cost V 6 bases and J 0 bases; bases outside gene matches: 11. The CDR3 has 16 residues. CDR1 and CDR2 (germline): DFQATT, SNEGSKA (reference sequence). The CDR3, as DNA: TGCAGTGCAACTCCGGGACTAGCGTCCTTCTCCTACGAGCAGTACTTC. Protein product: CSATPGLASFSYEQYF.

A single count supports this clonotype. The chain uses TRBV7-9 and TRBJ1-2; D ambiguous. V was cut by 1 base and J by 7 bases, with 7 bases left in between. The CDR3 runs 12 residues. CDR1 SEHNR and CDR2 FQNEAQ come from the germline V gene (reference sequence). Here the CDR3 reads CASSLVRGGYTF. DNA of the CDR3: TGTGCCAGCAGCTTAGTGCGAGGTGGCTACACCTTC.

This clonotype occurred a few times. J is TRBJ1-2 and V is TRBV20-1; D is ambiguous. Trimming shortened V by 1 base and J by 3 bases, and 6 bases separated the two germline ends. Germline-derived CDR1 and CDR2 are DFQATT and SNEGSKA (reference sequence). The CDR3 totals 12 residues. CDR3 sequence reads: CSARGTDYGYTF. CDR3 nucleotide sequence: TGCAGTGCTAGAGGGACTGACTATGGCTACACCTTC.

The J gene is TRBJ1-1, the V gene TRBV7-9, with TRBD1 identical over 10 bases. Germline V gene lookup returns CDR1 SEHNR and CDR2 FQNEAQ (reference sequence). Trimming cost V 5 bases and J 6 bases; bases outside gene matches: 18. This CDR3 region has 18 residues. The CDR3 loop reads CASSPRDRGWPGSPEAFF. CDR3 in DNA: TGTGCCAGCAGCCCCCGGGACAGGGGATGGCCGGGGAGCCCTGAAGCTTTCTTT.

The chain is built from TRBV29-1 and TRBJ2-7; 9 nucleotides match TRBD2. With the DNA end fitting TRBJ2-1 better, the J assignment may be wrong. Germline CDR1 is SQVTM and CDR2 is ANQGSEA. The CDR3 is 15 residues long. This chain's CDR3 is CSARLAGEVYNEQFF. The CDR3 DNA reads TGCAGCGCACGATTAGCGGGAGAGGTCTACAATGAGCAGTTCTTC.

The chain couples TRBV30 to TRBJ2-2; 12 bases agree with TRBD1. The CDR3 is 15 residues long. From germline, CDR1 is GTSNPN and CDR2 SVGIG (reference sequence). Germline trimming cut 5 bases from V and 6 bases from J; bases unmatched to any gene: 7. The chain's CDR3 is CAWGAGTGGSGELFF. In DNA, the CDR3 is TGTGCCTGGGGCGCCGGGACAGGGGGCTCCGGGGAGCTGTTTTTT.

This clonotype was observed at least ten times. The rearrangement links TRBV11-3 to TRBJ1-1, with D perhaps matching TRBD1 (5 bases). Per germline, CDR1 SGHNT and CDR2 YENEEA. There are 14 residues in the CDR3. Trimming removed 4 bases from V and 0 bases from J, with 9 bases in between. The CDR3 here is CASSYDSMNTEAFF. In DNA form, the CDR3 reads TGTGCCAGCAGCTACGACAGTATGAACACTGAAGCTTTCTTT. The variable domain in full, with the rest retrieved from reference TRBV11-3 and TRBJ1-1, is EAGVVQSPRYKIIEKKQPVAFWCNPISGHNTLYWYLQNLGQGPELLIRYENEEAVDDSQLPKDRFSAERLKGVDSTLKIQPAELGDSAVYLCASSYDSMNTEAFFGQGTRLTVV.

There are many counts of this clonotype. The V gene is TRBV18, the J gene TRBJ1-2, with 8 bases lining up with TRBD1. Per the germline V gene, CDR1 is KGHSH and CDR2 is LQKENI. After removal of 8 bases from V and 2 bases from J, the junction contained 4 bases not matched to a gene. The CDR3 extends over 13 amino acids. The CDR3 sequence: CASQGQGNYGYTF. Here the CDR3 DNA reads TGTGCCAGCCAAGGACAGGGCAACTATGGCTACACCTTC.

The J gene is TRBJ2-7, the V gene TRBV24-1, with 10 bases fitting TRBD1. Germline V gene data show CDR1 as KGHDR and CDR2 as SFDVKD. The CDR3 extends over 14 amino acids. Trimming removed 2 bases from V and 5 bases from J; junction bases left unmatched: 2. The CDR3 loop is CATSDSTGGNEQYF. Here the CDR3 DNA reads TGTGCCACCAGTGATTCGACAGGGGGCAACGAGCAGTACTTC.

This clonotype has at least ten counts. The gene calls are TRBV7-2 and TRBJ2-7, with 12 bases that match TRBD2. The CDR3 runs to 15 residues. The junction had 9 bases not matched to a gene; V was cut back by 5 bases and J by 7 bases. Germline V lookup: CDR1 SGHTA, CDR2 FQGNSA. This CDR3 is CASSPRTSGIQEQYF. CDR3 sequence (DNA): TGTGCCAGCAGCCCAAGGACTAGCGGGATCCAGGAGCAGTACTTC.

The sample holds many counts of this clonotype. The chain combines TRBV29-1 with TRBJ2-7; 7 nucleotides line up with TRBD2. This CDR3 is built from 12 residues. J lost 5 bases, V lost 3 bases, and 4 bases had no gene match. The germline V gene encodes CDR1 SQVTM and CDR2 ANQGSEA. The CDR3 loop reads CSVEGLPDEQYF. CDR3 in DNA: TGCAGCGTTGAGGGACTACCAGACGAGCAGTACTTC.

The CDR3 coding sequence is TGTGCCAGCAATCGAGAAGTAGGGGCTGGCTACACCTTC. As protein: CASNREVGAGYTF. The V and J genes are TRBV2 and TRBJ1-2, with D possibly TRBD1 on 5 matching bases. The V gene's germline CDR1 is SNHLY and CDR2 FYNNEI. The CDR3 covers 13 residues. V lost 7 bases to trimming and J lost 7 bases, with 16 bases between them.

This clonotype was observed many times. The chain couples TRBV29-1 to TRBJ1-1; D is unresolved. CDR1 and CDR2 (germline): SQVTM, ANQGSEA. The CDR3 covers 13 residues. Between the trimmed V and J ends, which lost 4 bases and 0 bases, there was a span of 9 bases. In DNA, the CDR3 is TGCAGCGTTGTGTCTGGGATGAACACTGAAGCTTTCTTT. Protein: CSVVSGMNTEAFF. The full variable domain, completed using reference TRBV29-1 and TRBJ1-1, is SAVISQKPSRDICQRGTSLTIQCQVDSQVTMMFWYRQQPGQSLTLIATANQGSEATYESGFVIDKFPISRPNLTFSTLTVSNMSPEDSSIYLCSVVSGMNTEAFFGQGTRLTVV.

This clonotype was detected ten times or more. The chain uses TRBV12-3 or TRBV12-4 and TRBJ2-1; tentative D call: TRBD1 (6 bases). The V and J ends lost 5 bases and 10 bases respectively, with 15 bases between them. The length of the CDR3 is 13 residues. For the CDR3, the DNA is TGTGCCAGCAGTACAAACAGGGAATGGGAGCAGTTCTTC. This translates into CASSTNREWEQFF.

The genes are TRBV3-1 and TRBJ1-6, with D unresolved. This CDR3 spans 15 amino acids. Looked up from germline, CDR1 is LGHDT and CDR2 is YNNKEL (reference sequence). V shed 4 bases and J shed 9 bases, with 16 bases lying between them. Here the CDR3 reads CASSRPGRGFSPLHF. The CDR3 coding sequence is TGTGCCAGCAGCCGACCCGGTCGAGGATTTTCACCCCTCCACTTT.

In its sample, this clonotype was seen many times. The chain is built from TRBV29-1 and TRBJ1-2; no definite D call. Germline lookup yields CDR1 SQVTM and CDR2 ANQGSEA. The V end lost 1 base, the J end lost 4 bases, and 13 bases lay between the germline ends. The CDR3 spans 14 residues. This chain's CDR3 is CSVEGGDLGYGYTF. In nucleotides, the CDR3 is TGCAGCGTTGAAGGCGGTGATCTAGGCTATGGCTACACCTTC. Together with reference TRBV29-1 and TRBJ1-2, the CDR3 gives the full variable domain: SAVISQKPSRDICQRGTSLTIQCQVDSQVTMMFWYRQQPGQSLTLIATANQGSEATYESGFVIDKFPISRPNLTFSTLTVSNMSPEDSSIYLCSVEGGDLGYGYTFGSGTRLTVV.

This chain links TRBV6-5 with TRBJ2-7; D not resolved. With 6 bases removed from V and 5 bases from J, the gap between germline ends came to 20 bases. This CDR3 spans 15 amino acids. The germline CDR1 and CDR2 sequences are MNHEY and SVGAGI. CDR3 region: CASSPLKIPVHEQYF. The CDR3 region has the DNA TGTGCCAGCAGCCCACTTAAAATACCTGTACACGAGCAGTACTTC.

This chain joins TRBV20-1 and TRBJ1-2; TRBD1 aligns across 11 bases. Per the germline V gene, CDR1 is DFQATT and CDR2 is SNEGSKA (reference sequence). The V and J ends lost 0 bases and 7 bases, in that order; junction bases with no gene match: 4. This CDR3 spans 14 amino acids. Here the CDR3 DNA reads TGCAGTGCTAGAGATGGACAGGGGGCCGGTGGCTACACCTTC. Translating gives CSARDGQGAGGYTF.

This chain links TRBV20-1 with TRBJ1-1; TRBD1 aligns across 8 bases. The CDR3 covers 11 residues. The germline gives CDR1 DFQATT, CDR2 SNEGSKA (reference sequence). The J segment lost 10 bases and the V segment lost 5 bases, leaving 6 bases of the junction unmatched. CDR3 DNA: TGCAGTGCTGAGGACAGGGAGCGAGCTTTCTTT. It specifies CSAEDRERAFF.

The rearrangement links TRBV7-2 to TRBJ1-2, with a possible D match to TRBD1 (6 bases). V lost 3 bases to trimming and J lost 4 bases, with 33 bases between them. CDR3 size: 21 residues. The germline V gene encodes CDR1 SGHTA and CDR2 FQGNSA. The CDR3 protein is CASSFRAGDPTIIDIIYGYTF. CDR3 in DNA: TGTGCCAGCAGCTTTAGGGCAGGGGATCCCACAATAATCGACATAATCTATGGCTACACCTTC.

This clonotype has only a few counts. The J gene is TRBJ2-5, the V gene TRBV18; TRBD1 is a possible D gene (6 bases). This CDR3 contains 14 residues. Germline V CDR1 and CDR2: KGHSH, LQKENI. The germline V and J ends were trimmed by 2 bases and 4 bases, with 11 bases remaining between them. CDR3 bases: TGTGCCAGCTCACCATACAGGGATCTAGAGACCCAGTACTTC. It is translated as CASSPYRDLETQYF.

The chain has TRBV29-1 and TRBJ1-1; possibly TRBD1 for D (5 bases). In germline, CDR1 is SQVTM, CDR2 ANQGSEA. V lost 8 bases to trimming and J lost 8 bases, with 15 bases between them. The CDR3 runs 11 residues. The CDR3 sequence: CSLGDGREAFF. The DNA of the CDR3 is TGCAGCTTGGGGGACGGACGAGAAGCTTTCTTT.